What follows describes a single T cell receptor (beta chain). The sample contains more than one DNA sequence encoding this CDR3. Trimming cost V 4 bases and J 2 bases, with 10 bases left between them. The germline V gene has CDR1 SGDLS and CDR2 YYNGEE. CDR3 length: 14 residues. This entry comes from a study of cytomegalovirus exposure and HLA in healthy donors. PCR used 60 Vbeta primers and 13 Jbeta primers. Method: immunoSEQ multiplex PCR; TCRdb's copy keeps in-frame clones and lacks some. The sample yields under 150,000 clones, approximately 80% seen once. The source of this sequence is a woman between 40 and 50 years old in good health and CMV-seropositive. Specimen: PBMCs. V is TRBV9 and J is TRBJ1-5, with a tentative D call TRBD1 (6 bases). The CDR3 sequence is CASSPHRGNQPQHF. CDR3 coding DNA: TGTGCCAGCAGCCCCCACAGGGGCAATCAGCCCCAGCATTTT.